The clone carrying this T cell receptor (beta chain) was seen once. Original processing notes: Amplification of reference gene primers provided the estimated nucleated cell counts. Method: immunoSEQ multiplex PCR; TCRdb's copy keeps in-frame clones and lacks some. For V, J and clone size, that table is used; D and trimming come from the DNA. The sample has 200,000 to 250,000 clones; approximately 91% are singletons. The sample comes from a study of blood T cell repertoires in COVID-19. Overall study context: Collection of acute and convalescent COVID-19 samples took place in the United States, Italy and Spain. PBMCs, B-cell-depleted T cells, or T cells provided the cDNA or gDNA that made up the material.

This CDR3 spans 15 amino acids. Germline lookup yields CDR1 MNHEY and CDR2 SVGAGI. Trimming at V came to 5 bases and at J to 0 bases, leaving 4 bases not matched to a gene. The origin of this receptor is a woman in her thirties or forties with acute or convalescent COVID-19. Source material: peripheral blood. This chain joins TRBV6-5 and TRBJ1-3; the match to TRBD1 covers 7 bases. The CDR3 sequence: CASSPDRFSGNTIYF. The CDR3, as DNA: TGTGCCAGCAGTCCGGACAGGTTCTCTGGAAACACCATATATTTT.